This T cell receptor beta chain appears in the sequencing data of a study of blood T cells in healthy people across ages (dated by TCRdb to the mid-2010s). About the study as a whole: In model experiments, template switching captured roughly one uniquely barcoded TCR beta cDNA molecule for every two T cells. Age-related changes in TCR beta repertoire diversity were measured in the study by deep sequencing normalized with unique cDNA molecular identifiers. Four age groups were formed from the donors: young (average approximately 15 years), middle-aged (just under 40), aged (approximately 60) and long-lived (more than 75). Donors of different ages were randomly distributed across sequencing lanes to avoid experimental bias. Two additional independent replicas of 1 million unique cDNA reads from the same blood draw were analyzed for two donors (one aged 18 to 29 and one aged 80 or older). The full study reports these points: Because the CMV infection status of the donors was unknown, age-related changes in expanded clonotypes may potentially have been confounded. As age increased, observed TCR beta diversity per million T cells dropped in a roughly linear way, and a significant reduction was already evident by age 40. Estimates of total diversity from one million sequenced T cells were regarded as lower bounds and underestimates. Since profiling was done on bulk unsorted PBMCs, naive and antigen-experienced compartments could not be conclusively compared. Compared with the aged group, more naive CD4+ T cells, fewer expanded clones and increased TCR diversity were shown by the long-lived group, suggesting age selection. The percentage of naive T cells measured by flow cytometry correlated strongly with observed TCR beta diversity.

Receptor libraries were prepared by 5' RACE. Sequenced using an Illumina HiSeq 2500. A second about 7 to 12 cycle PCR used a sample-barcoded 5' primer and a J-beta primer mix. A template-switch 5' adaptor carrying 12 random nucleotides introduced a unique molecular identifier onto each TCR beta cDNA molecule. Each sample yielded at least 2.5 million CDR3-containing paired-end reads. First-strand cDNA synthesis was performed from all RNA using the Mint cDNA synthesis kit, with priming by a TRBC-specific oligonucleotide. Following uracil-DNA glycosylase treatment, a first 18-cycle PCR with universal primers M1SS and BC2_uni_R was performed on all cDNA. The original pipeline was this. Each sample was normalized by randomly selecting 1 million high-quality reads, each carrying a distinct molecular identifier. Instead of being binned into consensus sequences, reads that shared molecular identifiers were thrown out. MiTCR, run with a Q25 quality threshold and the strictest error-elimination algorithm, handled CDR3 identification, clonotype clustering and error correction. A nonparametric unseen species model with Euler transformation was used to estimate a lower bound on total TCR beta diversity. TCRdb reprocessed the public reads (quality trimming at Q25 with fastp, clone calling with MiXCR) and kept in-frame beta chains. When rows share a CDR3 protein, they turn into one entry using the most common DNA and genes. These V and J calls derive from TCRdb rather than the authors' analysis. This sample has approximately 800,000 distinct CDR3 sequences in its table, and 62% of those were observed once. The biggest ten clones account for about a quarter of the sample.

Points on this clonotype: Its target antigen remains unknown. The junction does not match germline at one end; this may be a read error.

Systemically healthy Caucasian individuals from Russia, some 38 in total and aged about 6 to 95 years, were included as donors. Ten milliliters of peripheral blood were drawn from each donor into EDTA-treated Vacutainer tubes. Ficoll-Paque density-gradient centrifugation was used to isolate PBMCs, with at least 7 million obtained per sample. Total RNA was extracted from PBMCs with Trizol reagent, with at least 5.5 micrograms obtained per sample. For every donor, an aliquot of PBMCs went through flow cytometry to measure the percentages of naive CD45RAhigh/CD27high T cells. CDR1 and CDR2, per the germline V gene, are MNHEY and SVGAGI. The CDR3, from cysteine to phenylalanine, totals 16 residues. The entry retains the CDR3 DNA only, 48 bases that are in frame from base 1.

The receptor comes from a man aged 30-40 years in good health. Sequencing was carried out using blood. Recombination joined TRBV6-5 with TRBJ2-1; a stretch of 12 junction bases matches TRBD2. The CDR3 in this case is CASSRTSGALYNEQFF. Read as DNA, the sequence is TGTGCAAGCAGTAGGACTAGCGGGGCTCTCTACAATGAGCAGTTCTTC.